This T cell receptor (beta chain) was identified in a study of beta chain features in type 1 diabetes. General study points: Junctions at VDJ sites from type 1 diabetes patients had fewer insertions and more deletions. For Type 1 diabetes patients, all four CD4+ subsets carried TCRB CDR3s that were moderately but significantly shorter. Whether HLA type influences TCRB rearrangement remained unresolved here.

Expressed TCRB transcripts were sequenced after all isolated RNA was converted to cDNA. The method was immunoSEQ multiplex PCR; TCRdb's version includes in-frame clones alone and lacks a portion of them. The sample records some 160,000 clones, 7% to 9.5% being singletons. CDR1 is SGHRS, CDR2 YFSETQ, per germline. CDR3 length equals 15 residues. V was pared by 4 bases and J by 1 base, with 13 bases between. Comments on this clone: As yet, its antigen is unknown.

The sequenced material came from central memory CD4+ T cells from blood. The chain joins TRBV5-1 to TRBJ2-3, with D unresolved. The TCR comes from a woman under 40 with type 1 diabetes. The CDR3 loop reads CASSLALGGTDTQYF. As DNA, the CDR3 is TGCGCCAGCAGCCTTGCTCTGGGCGGCACAGATACGCAGTATTTT.